This T cell receptor (beta chain) comes out of a study of chemoradiotherapy in HPV16-positive cancers. Study at large: Candidate HPV-specific clones and shared TCR motifs came from a couple of HPV16-positive patients.

This CDR3 comprises 18 residues. The V end lost 4 bases, the J end lost 0 bases, and 18 bases lay between the germline ends. Germline CDR1 and CDR2: MDHEN and SYDVKM. For this clone: Its antigen is currently unknown.

Notes on the study in general: For HPV16-positive patients, expanding HPV-responsive T cells associated with longer recurrence-free survival. Candidate HPV-specific clones and E7-related TCR motifs grew in tumor during treatment.

Here immunoSEQ multiplex PCR was the method, and the copy in TCRdb shows in-frame clones only, minus some. This table holds about 17,000 clones, around 92% found once. Sequencing was performed on blood, taken from a patient who underwent chemoradiotherapy. The clonotype originates from a human donor with HPV-associated anogenital cancer. The V and J genes are TRBV28 and TRBJ1-4, with D possibly being TRBD1 (6 bases). Written as DNA, the CDR3 is TGTGCCAGCAGTTCCTCAGGGGCTTACATTGCAACTAATGAAAAACTGTTTTTT. Translation gives CASSSSGAYIATNEKLFF.